A few counts support the clone carrying this T cell receptor beta chain. As yet, its antigen is unknown. Repertoires were generated with immunoSEQ multiplex PCR, while TCRdb's copy carries only in-frame clones and drops some. Here the sample spans about 390,000 clones, 88% being singletons. The record originates from a study of Ad26.COV2.S vaccination and SARS-CoV-2 variants. Across the study: Donor was assigned to the Ad26.COV2.S arm of trial COV1001. Ad26.COV2.S given intramuscularly, once or twice 56 days apart. General study results and limits: Greater spike-specific TCR breadth was seen in vaccine recipients than in placebo recipients.

Trimming stripped 5 bases from V and 1 base from J, with 12 bases between. Germline lookup yields CDR1 SEHNR and CDR2 FQNEAQ (reference sequence). This CDR3 is 14 amino acids long. Treatment reported: roughly 18 received Ad26.COV2.S at low or high dose, single or two shots; 5 received placebo; per-sample allocation not given. It was on day 63 after the first vaccine or placebo injection that samples were taken. Sequencing used peripheral blood, obtained in a trial of Ad26.COV2.S vaccine versus placebo. This TCR was sampled from a person aged 18 to 59 who received the Ad26.COV2.S COVID-19 vaccine or a placebo. The chain employs TRBV7-9 and TRBJ2-7; tentatively, D is TRBD2 (6 bases). The CDR3 bases are TGTGCCAGCAGCCCTGGTAGCGGTTCCTACGAGCAGTACTTC. Amino acids: CASSPGSGSYEQYF.